This T cell receptor (beta chain) was identified during a study of T cell responses to AZD1222 COVID-19 vaccine (dated by TCRdb to the early 2020s). Background on the whole study: AZD1222 recipients whose second dose came at about 4 weeks and those whose second dose came at about 12 weeks were combined into one group, since spike-specific TCR depth and breadth did not differ between the two schedules. TCR sequencing was performed for about 250 trial participants, of whom approximately 200 were given two doses of AZD1222 and some 26 were given two doses of MenACWY control vaccine. Trial participants were enrolled by age into 18-55, 56-69 and 70-plus year subgroups, with roughly 160, 29 and 62 TCR-sequenced participants respectively.

The time point label corresponds to: baseline before first vaccination. Vaccinee samples came from UK trials COV001 and COV002, including a single-blind randomized controlled phase 2/3 trial of AZD1222 (ChAdOx1 nCoV-19) in healthy adults. Trial participant PBMC samples were collected at day 0 and day 28 after the second dose for TCRbeta chain sequencing. In the case of this clone: The specificity of this receptor is unknown. Base qualities were left out, and no much larger clone turns up one base away.

Study-level results and caveats: Participants were mostly white British and included more females than males, and it was suggested by the authors that clonal diversity may have been underestimated. The 56-69-year group was small, and its depth increase did not reach significance, likely because of low power. Only 5 to 7 AZD1222 recipients were SARS-CoV-2 seropositive at baseline, limiting conclusions about previously exposed vaccinees. The vaccine-associated CD4 TCRs covered the entire spike protein, and the dominant responses fell in regions 160-218 and 743-854. After two AZD1222 doses, both the breadth and the depth of spike-specific TCRs were significantly higher than at day 0 and than in MenACWY recipients. Nearly half of unique spike-specific TCRs reportedly recognized epitopes outside regions mutated in the B.1.351 and B.1.1.7 variants. No day 14 peak-response samples were available, so repertoires were characterized only after the peak T cell response.

V sheds 2 bases and J sheds 1 base, leaving 15 bases between their ends. From its cysteine to its phenylalanine, the CDR3 spans 16 amino acids. Kept here is only the CDR3 DNA, which spans 48 bases and is read in frame from base 1. The germline V gene encodes CDR1 LGHDT and CDR2 YNNKEL (reference sequence). The CDR3 regions of human TCRbeta chains were analyzed by immunosequencing. As for the original processing: TCRs in the repertoires were matched against a reference library of SARS-CoV-2-specific TCRs that had been generated with the MIRA antigen-specificity platform. Breadth was defined as the fraction of unique TCRs that were SARS-CoV-2-associated, and depth was defined as the fraction of total T cells that were SARS-CoV-2-associated. Using the MIRA data, each spike-specific TCR was assigned both to the spike region to which the TCR was reactive and to a CD4 or CD8 class. Log10-transformed breadth and depth values were compared by one-way ANOVA with Sidak's multiple comparisons tests. This is the immuneACCESS table as TCRdb keeps it, with only in-frame sequences that have V and J called. A part of the clones is gone; compared with another copy, unresolved V genes explain less than half, and the rest is unexplained. The D gene and trimming were derived from the DNA, and the V and J assignments and clone size from that table. In all, the sample holds 130,000 to 150,000 clones, and 90% of those were seen once. The ten largest make up roughly 3.6% of the sample.

Here the chain combines TRBV3-1 (or the pseudogene TRBV3-2) and TRBJ2-7; the best D guess is TRBD1, with 5 bases matching. The sequencing here drew on peripheral blood, taken on day 0 of AZD1222 vaccination. This TCR was sampled from an adult in good health. The DNA sequence follows: TGTGCCAGCAGCCAATGGGGCGGCCGAGGATCCTACGAGCAGTACTTC. Its protein reads: CASSQWGGRGSYEQYF.